This T cell receptor (beta chain) was sequenced during a study of control samples from healthy donors and cancer patients. There are 16 residues in the CDR3. Per germline, CDR1 SGHVS and CDR2 FNYEAQ. The germline V and J ends were trimmed by 5 bases and 3 bases, with 20 bases remaining between them. Sequencing was performed with immunoSEQ multiplex PCR; in TCRdb, only in-frame clones are kept and a portion is missing. Of over 150,000 clones in the sample, around 93% were seen once. The chain couples TRBV7-6 to TRBJ2-7, with no clear D. Material: blood. This TCR derives from a man between 18 and 35 years old in good health. The DNA for the CDR3 is TGTGCCAGCAGCCCCGGGCCCCCCAGTGGGATCTACGAGCAGTACTTC. It specifies CASSPGPPSGIYEQYF.